Presented here are 3 T cell receptor beta chains from one specimen sequenced in a study of CD8+ T cells in alopecia areata. Sequencing used cDNA as its template, made by extracting RNA and reverse transcribing it. Some clones are missing from TCRdb's copy, which holds only in-frame ones; the method was immunoSEQ multiplex PCR. Here the sample spans around 150,000 clones, around three fifths being singletons. As for treatment: oral pan-JAK inhibitor, 5-10 mg twice daily. Sequenced here: CD4+ T cells sorted from blood, sampled at week 4, from a patient treated with tofacitinib. All receptors derive from a human donor with alopecia areata.

This clone was seen more than once but under ten times. The rearrangement links TRBV7-8 to TRBJ1-2; possible D gene TRBD1, 5 bases. This CDR3 region has 14 residues. Trimming stripped 0 bases from V and 8 bases from J, with 13 bases between. Germline CDR1 is SGHVS and CDR2 is FQNEAQ. CDR3 DNA sequence: TGTGCCAGCAGCTTAGCGCAAGGGGCTGGAGGCTACACCTTC. Translation gives CASSLAQGAGGYTF.

This clone was picked up a small number of times. A far larger clone is off by one base, so a read error is likely. This same CDR3 is encoded by further DNA sequences in the sample. In nucleotides, the CDR3 is TGTGCCAGCAGTAAGAACACTGAAGCTTTCTTT. Its protein is CASSKNTEAFF. The rearrangement links TRBV25-1 to TRBJ1-1; no clear D. The CDR3 length is 11 residues. The V end lost 5 bases, the J end lost 1 base, and 2 bases lay between the germline ends. CDR1 is MGHDK and CDR2 is SYGVNS in the germline V gene.

This sequence joins TRBV30 and TRBJ1-5; 9 bases are a match to TRBD1. Trimming removed 5 bases from V and 7 bases from J; junction bases left unmatched: 9. Germline CDR1 reads GTSNPN; CDR2 reads SVGIG (reference sequence). This CDR3 spans 14 amino acids. In DNA form, the CDR3 reads TGTGCCTGGGACCCGGGACAGGGCGGACAGCCCCAGCATTTT. This translates into CAWDPGQGGQPQHF.